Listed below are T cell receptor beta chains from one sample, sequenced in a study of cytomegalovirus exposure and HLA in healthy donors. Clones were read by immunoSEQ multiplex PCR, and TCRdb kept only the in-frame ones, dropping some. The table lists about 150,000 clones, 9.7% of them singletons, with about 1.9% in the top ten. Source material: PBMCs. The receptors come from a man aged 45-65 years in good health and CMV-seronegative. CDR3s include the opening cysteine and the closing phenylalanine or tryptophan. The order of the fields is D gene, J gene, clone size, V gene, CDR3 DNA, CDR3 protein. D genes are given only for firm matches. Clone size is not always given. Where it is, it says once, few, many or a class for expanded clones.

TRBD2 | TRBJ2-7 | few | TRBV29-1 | TGCAGTGTAGTAGCGGGGGCCTACGAGCAGTACTTC | CSVVAGAYEQYF
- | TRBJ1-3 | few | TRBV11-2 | TGTGCCAGCAGCTCGGGGGGGATTATATATTTT | CASSSGGIIYF
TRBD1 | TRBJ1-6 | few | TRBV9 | TGTGCCAGCAGTGCCAGGGGGTCCTCCTATAATTCACCCCTCCACTTT | CASSARGSSYNSPLHF
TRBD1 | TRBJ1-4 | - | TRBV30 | TGTGCCTCCGGGACAGGGGGCGAAAAACTGTTTTTT | CASGTGGEKLFF
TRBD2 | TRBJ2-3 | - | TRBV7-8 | TGTGCCAGCAGCTCCCTAGCGGCTAGCACAGATACGCAGTATTTT | CASSSLAASTDTQYF
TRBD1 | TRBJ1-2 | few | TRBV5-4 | TGTGCCAGCAGCTCAACAGGGGGCTATGGCTACACCTTC | CASSSTGGYGYTF
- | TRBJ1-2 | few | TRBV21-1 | TGTGCCAGCAGCGGGGCAGGGGGCGTGCACGGCTACACCTTC | CASSGAGGVHGYTF
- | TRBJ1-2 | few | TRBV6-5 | TGTGCCAGCAGTGCGACAGGATATCAGGGCTACACCTTC | CASSATGYQGYTF
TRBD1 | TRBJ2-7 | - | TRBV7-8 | TGTGCCAGCAGCTGGGGACAGGGCCCCTACGAGCAGTACTTC | CASSWGQGPYEQYF
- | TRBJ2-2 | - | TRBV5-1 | TGCGCCAGCAGCTTGACTCCCCCGAACACCGGGGAGCTGTTTTTT | CASSLTPPNTGELFF
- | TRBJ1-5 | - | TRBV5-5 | TGTGCCAGCAGCTTGGAGGGACGGGGGGATCAGCCCCAGCATTTT | CASSLEGRGDQPQHF
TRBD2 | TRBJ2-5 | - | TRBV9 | TGTGCCAGCAGCGAGACTAGCCCGACCCAGACCCAGTACTTC | CASSETSPTQTQYF
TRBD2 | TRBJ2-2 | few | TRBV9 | TGTGCCAGCAGCGGATCCGGGGGGTCGAACACCGGGGAGCTGTTTTTT | CASSGSGGSNTGELFF
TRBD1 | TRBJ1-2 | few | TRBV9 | TGTGCCAGCAGCGTGACAGGGGGCGACTATGGCTACACCTTC | CASSVTGGDYGYTF
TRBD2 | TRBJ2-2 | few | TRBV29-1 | TGCAGCCTAGCGGGAGTTCACGGGGAGCTGTTTTTT | CSLAGVHGELFF
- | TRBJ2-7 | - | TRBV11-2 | TGTGCCAGCAGCTTAGGCCCTAACTCCTACGAGCAGTACTTC | CASSLGPNSYEQYF
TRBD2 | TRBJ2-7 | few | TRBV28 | TGTGCCAGCACCCTTTATATGCCCGGGACTAGCGGGATCGAGCAGTACTTC | CASTLYMPGTSGIEQYF
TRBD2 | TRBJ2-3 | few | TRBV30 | TGTGCCTGGAGTGTCACGTGGGTAGCGGGAATCACAGATACGCAGTATTTT | CAWSVTWVAGITDTQYF
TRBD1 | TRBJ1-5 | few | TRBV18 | TGTGCCAGCTCACCTCCAGGGGGCGGTGGGGATCAGCCCCAGCATTTT | CASSPPGGGGDQPQHF
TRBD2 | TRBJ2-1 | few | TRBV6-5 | TGTGCCAGCAGTTACGGCGGGGGGTCGGATGAGCAGTTCTTC | CASSYGGGSDEQFF
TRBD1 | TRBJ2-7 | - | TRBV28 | TGTGCCAGCAGTTTATATGGGGACAGGGACGAGCAGTACTTC | CASSLYGDRDEQYF
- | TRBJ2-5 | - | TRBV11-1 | TGTGCCAGCAGCTTCTTCTCGGAGTTTCGCGAACAAGAGACCCAGTACTTC | CASSFFSEFREQETQYF
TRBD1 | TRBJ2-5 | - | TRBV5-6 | TGTGCCAGCAGCACGGACAGGGGGCCAAGAGAGACCCAGTACTTC | CASSTDRGPRETQYF
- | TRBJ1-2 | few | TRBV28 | TGTGCCAGCAGTTTAGACCCGACAAGGCGAGGCTACACCTTC | CASSLDPTRRGYTF
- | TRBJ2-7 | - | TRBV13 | TGTGCCAGCAGCTTACAAGCGGGCTACGAGCAGTACTTC | CASSLQAGYEQYF